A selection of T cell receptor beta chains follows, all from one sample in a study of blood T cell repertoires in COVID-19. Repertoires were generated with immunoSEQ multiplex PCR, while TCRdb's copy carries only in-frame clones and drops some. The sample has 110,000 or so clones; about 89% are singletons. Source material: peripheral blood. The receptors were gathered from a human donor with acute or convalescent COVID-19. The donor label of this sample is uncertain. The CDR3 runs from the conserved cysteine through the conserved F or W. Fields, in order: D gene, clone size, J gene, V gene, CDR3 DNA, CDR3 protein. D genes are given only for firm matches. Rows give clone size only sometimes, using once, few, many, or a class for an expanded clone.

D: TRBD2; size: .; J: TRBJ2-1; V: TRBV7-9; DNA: TGTGCCAGCAGCCCAGGACTAGCGGGAGGTTTCTACAATGAGCAGTTCTTC; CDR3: CASSPGLAGGFYNEQFF
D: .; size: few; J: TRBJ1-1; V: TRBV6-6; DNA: TGTGCCAGCAGTTACGGAGAGTACACTGAAGCTTTCTTT; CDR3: CASSYGEYTEAFF
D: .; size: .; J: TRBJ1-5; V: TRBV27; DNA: TGTGCCAGCAGTTTATCGAGAGGGAATCAGCCCCAGCATTTT; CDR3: CASSLSRGNQPQHF
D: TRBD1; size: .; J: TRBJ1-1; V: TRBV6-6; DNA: TGTGCCAGCATCCCGGGACAGGGGCGGACTGAAGCTTTCTTT; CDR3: CASIPGQGRTEAFF
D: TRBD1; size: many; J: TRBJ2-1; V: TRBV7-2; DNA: TGTGCCAGCAGCTTAGACAGGGGGCGTAACTATGAGCAGTTCTTC; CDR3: CASSLDRGRNYEQFF
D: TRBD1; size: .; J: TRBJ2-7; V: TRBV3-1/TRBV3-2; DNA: TGTGCCAGCAGCCGCGGACAGGGCAACGAGCAGTACTTC; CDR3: CASSRGQGNEQYF
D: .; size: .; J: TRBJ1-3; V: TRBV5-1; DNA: TGCGCCAGCAGCTTGTTCCCGGAGGGTGGAAACACCATATATTTT; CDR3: CASSLFPEGGNTIYF
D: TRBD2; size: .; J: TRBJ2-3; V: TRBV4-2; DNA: TGTGCCAGCAGCTCGCGACTAGCGGGGGAGAGCACAGATACGCAGTATTTT; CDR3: CASSSRLAGESTDTQYF
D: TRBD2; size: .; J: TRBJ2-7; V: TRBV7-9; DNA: TGTGCCAGCAGCCCTGAAAGCGGGGGGTATCTCTACGAGCAGTACTTC; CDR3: CASSPESGGYLYEQYF
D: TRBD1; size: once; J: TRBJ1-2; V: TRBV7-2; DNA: TGTGCCAGCAGCCCCTCCGGGACAGGGAATTATGGCTACACCTTC; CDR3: CASSPSGTGNYGYTF
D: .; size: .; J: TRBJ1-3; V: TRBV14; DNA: TGTGCCAGCAGCAGGGGGACTGGAAACACCATATATTTT; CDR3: CASSRGTGNTIYF
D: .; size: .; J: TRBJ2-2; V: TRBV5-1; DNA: TGCGCCAGCACCCCGGGGGGCCCCCCCGGGGAGCTGTTTTTT; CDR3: CASTPGGPPGELFF
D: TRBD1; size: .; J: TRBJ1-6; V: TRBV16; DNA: TGTGCCAGCAGCCCCCGGACAGGGAATAATTCACCCCTCCACTTT; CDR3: CASSPRTGNNSPLHF
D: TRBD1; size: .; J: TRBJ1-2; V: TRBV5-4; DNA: TGTGCCAGCAGCTCCCGGACAGGGACCTATGGCTACACCTTC; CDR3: CASSSRTGTYGYTF
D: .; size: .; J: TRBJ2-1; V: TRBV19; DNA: TGTGCCAGTAGCGGGGGAAACAATGAGCAGTTCTTC; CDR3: CASSGGNNEQFF
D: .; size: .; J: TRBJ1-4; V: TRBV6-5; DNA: TGTGCCAGCAGTTACTCGTTTCTGAATGAAAAACTGTTTTTT; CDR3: CASSYSFLNEKLFF
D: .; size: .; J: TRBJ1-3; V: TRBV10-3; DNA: TGTGCCAGCAGACAGGTTTCTGGAAACACCATATATTTT; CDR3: CASRQVSGNTIYF
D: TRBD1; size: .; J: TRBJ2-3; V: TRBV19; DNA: TGTGCCAGTGGACAGGGGGGCACAGATACGCAGTATTTT; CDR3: CASGQGGTDTQYF
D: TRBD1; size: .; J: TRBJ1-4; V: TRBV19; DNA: TGTGCCAGTAGTAAAATCAAGGACAGGCGCAATGAAAAACTGTTTTTT; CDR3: CASSKIKDRRNEKLFF
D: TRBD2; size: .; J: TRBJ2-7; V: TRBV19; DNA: TGTGCCAGTAGTATAGATCTATTGACTAGCGGGAGTCGAGCATACGGATACGAGCAGTACTTC; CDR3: CASSIDLLTSGSRAYGYEQYF
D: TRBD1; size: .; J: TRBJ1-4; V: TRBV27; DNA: TGTGCCAGCAGTTTGTCGGGACAGGGTTGGGAAAAACTGTTTTTT; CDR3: CASSLSGQGWEKLFF
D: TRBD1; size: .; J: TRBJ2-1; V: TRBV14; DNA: TGTGCCAGCAGCCAAGTGGGACAGACTGGCGATGAGCAGTTCTTC; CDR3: CASSQVGQTGDEQFF
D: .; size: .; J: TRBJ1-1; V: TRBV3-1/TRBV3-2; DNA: TGTGCCAGCAGCCAAGTTGGGGGCAACACTGAAGCTTTCTTT; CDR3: CASSQVGGNTEAFF
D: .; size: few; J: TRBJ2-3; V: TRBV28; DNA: TGTGCCAGCAGTGATACTCGTCGGGGTTTAGCGCAGTATTTT; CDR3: CASSDTRRGLAQYF
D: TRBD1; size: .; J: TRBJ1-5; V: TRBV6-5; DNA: TGTGCCAGCAGCCGAGGACAGGGCCCCCATCAGCCCCAGCATTTT; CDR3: CASSRGQGPHQPQHF
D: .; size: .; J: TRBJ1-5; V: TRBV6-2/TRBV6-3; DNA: TGTGCCAGCAGTGACCTTTTGGACAGTTATAGCAATCAGCCCCAGCATTTT; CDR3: CASSDLLDSYSNQPQHF
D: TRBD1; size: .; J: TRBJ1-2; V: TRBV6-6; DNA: TGTGCCAGCAGTCTGACAGGGGACTATGGCTACACCTTC; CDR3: CASSLTGDYGYTF
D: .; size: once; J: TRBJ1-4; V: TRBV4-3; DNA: TGCGCCAGCAGCCAAGATATGGCAAAACTGTTTTTT; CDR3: CASSQDMAKLFF
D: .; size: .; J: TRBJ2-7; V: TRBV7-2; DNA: TGTGCCAGCAGTCTGAATAGTGACAAAGCCTACGAGCAGTACTTC; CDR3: CASSLNSDKAYEQYF
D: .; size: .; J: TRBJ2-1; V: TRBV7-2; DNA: TGTGCCAGCAGCCTTTTTTCGAATGAGCAGTTCTTC; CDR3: CASSLFSNEQFF
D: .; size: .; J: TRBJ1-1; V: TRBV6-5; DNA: TGTGCCAGCGACGGGGGGAACACTGAAGCTTTCTTT; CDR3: CASDGGNTEAFF
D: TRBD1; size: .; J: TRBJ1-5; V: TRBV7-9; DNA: TGTGCCAGCAGCTTAGGACAGGGGGATCTTAAGCCCCAGCATTTT; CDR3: CASSLGQGDLKPQHF
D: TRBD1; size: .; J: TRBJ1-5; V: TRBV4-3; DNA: TGCGCCAGCAGCCAAGACGCGGACAGGGATGTTGATAGCAATCAGCCCCAGCATTTT; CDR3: CASSQDADRDVDSNQPQHF
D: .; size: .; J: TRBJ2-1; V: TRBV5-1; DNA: TGCGCCAGCAGCTTGGCCTCTGGGAGCTCCTACAATGAGCAGTTCTTC; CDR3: CASSLASGSSYNEQFF